The following is a T cell receptor beta chain sequence with its context. Its antigen remains unidentified. A much larger clonotype is one base distant, so this may be a read error. Sequencing instrument: Illumina HiSeq 2500. TCR beta libraries were prepared by quantitative 5'-RACE with molecular barcodes. Per the source publication's procedure: A new computational method, built on a probabilistic model of VDJ rearrangement, was used to identify disease-linked TCR variants. TCRdb trimmed public reads at Q25 via fastp, called clones via MiXCR and kept in-frame beta chains. Under each unique CDR3 protein, matching rows form one entry showing the most common genes and DNA. TCRdb's processing, not the study's, gives the V and J calls here. The sample table shows about 100,000 distinct CDR3 sequences, and 8% to 10% are seen once. Clones ranked in the top ten supply around a tenth of the sample. The data stem from a study of CD8 T cells in ankylosing spondylitis (dated by TCRdb to between 2016 and 2019). General notes on the study: The study profiled T cell receptor beta repertoires in healthy donors and ankylosing spondylitis patients to find disease-linked TCR variants. Peripheral blood was sampled, and synovial fluid was additionally collected from ankylosing spondylitis patients. The full study cohort was made up of 25 ankylosing spondylitis patients and 108 healthy donors.

The germline V gene encodes CDR1 SGHKS and CDR2 YYEKEE (reference sequence). The CDR3, cysteine through phenylalanine, is 16 amino acids long. The DNA shown is the 48-base CDR3, in frame from base 1. The investigation overall reported the following: In peripheral blood, the disease-linked clones were found at relatively low frequencies and had a CD8+ phenotype. The disease-linked clones were reported as significantly enriched in matched synovial fluid samples from ankylosing spondylitis patients. Some motif variants had previously been reported in the synovial fluid and blood of reactive arthritis patients, which suggests shared mechanisms of disease initiation. Blood from ankylosing spondylitis patients appeared to be characterized by a TCR beta motif composed of 7 to 9 highly homologous amino acid variants.

The source material was blood, either unsorted or a sorted T cell fraction (not recorded which). The rearranged chain carries TRBV5-5 and TRBJ2-1; 7 middle bases align to TRBD1. The sequence was collected from a male donor with ankylosing spondylitis or in good health (not recorded which). The nucleotides are TGTGTCAGCAGCGGAACGACAGGGATGATTAGCAATGAGCAGTTCTTC. Translated, this gives CVSSGTTGMISNEQFF. With all but the CDR3 taken from the reference TRBV5-5 and TRBJ2-1 genes, the full variable domain is: DAGVTQSPTHLIKTRGQQVTLRCSPISGHKSVSWYQQVLGQGPQFIFQYYEKEERGRGNFPDRFSARQFPNYSSELNVNALLLGDSALYLCVSSGTTGMISNEQFFGPGTRLTVL.